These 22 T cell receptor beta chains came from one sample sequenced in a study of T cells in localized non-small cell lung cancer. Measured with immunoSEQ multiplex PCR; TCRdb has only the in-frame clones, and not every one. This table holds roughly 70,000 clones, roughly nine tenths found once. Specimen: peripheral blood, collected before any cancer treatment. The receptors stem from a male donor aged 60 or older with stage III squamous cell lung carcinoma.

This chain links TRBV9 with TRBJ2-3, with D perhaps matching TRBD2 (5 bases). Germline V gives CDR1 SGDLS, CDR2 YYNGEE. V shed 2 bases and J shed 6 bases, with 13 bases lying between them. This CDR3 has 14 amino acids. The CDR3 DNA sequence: TGTGCCAGCAGCGTTATGGCTGAGGGCGATACGCAGTATTTT. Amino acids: CASSVMAEGDTQYF.

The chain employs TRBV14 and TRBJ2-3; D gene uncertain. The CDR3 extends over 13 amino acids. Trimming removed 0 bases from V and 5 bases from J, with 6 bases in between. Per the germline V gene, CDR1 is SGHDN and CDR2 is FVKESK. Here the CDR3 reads CASSQDVQDTQYF. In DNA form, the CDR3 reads TGTGCCAGCAGCCAAGATGTACAAGATACGCAGTATTTT.

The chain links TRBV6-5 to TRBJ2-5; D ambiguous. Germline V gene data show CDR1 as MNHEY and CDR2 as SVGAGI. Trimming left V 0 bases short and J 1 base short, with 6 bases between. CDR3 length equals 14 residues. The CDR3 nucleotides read TGTGCCAGCAGTTACTCGCCAGGCCAAGAGACCCAGTACTTC. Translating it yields CASSYSPGQETQYF.

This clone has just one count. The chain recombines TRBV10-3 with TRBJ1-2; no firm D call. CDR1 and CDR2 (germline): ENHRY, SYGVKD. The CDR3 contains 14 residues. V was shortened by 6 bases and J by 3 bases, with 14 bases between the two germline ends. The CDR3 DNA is TGTGCCATCAGAATGCTAAACGGGGACTATGGCTACACCTTC. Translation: CAIRMLNGDYGYTF.

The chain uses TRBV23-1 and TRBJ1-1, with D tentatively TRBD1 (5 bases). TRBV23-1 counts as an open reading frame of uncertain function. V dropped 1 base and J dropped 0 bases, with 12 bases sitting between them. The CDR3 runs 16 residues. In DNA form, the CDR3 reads TGCGCCAGCAGTCAATGGAAGGGGTTAATGAACACTGAAGCTTTCTTT. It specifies CASSQWKGLMNTEAFF.

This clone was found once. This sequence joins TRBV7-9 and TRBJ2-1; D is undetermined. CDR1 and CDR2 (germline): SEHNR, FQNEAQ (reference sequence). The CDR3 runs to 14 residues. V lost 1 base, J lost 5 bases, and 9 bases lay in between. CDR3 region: CASSLGSQHNEQFF. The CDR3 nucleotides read TGTGCCAGCAGCTTAGGTTCACAGCACAATGAGCAGTTCTTC.

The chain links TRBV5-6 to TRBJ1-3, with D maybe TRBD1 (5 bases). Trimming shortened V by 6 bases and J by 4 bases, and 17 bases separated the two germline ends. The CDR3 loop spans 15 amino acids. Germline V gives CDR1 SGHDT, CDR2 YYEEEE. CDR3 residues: CASTLQVFGGNTIYF. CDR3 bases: TGTGCCAGCACCTTACAGGTTTTCGGCGGAAACACCATATATTTT.

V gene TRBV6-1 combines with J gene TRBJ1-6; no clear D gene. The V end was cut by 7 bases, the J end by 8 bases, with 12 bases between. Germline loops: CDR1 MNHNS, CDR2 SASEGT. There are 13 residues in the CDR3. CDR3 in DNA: TGTGCCAGCATGGTCGGTTGGGATTCACCCCTCCACTTT. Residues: CASMVGWDSPLHF.

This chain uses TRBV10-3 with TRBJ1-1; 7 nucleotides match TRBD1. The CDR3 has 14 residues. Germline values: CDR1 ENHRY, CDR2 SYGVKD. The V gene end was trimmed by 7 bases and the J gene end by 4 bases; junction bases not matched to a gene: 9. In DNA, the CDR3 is TGTGCCATCAAGGAAGGGACAGCCTCCACTGAAGCTTTCTTT. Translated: CAIKEGTASTEAFF.

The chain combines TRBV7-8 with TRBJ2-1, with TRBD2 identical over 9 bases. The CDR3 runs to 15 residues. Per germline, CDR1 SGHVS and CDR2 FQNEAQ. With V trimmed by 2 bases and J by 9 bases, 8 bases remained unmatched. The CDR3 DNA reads TGTGCCAGCAGCTTATGGGCGGGGGGGCCTACTGAGCAGTTCTTC. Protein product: CASSLWAGGPTEQFF.

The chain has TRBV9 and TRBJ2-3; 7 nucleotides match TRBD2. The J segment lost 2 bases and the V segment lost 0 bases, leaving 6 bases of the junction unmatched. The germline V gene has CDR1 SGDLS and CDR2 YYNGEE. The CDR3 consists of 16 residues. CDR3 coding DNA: TGTGCCAGCAGCGTAGCTTGGGGGGGGGACACAGATACGCAGTATTTT. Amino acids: CASSVAWGGDTDTQYF.

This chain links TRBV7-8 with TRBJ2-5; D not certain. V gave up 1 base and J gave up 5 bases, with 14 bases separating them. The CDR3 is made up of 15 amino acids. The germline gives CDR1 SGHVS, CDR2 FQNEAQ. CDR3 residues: CASSLEGRQSETQYF. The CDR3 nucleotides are TGTGCCAGCAGCTTAGAAGGACGCCAGAGCGAGACCCAGTACTTC.

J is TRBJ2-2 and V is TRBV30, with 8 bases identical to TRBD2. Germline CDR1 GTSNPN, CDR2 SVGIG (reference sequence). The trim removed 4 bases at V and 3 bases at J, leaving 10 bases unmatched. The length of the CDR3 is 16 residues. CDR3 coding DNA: TGTGCCTGGACCTTTCGGGGGGGGCTTGACACCGGGGAGCTGTTTTTT. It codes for CAWTFRGGLDTGELFF. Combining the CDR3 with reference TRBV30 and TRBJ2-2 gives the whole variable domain SQTIHQWPATLVQPVGSPLSLECTVEGTSNPNLYWYRQAAGRGLQLLFYSVGIGQISSEVPQNLSASRPQDRQFILSSKKLLLSDSGFYLCAWTFRGGLDTGELFFGEGSRLTVL.

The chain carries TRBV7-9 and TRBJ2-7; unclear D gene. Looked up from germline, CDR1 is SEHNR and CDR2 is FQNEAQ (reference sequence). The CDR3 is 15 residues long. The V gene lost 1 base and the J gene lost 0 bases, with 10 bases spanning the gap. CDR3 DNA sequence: TGTGCCAGCAGCTTAGATCGGGTTCCCTCCTACGAGCAGTACGTC. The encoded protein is CASSLDRVPSYEQYV.

The CDR3, as DNA: TGTGCCAGCAGTTCCAGGAAACAGGTCTTGAGGGACACTGAAGCTTTCTTT. Its translation: CASSSRKQVLRDTEAFF. The chain recombines TRBV27 with TRBJ1-1, with D tentatively TRBD1 (5 bases). This CDR3 has 17 residues. Deletions cut 4 bases from V and 3 bases from J, with 21 bases between. Germline assignment: CDR1 MNHEY and CDR2 SMNVEV (reference sequence).

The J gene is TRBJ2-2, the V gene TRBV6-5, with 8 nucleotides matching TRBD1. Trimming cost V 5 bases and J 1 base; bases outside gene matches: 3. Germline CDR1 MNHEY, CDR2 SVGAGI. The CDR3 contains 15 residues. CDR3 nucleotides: TGTGCCAGCAGTGGGGGACAGGTGAACACCGGGGAGCTGTTTTTT. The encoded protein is CASSGGQVNTGELFF.

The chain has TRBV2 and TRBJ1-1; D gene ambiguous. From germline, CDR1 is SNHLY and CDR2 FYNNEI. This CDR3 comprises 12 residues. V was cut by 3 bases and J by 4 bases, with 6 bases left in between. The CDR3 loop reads CASSDGVTEAFF. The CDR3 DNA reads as TGTGCCAGCAGTGATGGGGTCACTGAAGCTTTCTTT.

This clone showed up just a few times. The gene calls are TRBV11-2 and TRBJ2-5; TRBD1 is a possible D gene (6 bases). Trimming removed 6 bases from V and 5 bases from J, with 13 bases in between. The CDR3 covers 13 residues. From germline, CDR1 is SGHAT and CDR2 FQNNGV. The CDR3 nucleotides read TGTGCCAGCAGACGAGGGGGTGGGGAGACCCAGTACTTC. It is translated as CASRRGGGETQYF.

The CDR3 nucleotides read TGTGCCAGCAGTTCGGACAGGGGGCGGGCTTATGATGGCTACACCTTC. Translation: CASSSDRGRAYDGYTF. The chain couples TRBV2 to TRBJ1-2; 11 nucleotides line up with TRBD1. The trim removed 5 bases at V and 6 bases at J, leaving 11 bases unmatched. Germline lookup yields CDR1 SNHLY and CDR2 FYNNEI. The CDR3 runs 16 residues. The variable domain in full, with the rest retrieved from reference TRBV2 and TRBJ1-2, is EPEVTQTPSHQVTQMGQEVILRCVPISNHLYFYWYRQILGQKVEFLVSFYNNEISEKSEIFDDQFSVERPDGSNFTLKIRSTKLEDSAMYFCASSSDRGRAYDGYTFGSGTRLTVV.

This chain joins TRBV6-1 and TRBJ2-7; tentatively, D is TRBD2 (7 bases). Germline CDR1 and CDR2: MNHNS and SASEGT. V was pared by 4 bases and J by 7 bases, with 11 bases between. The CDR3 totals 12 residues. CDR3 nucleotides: TGTGCCAGCAGTGGGGAGGGGGTGGAGCAGTACGTC. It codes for CASSGEGVEQYV.

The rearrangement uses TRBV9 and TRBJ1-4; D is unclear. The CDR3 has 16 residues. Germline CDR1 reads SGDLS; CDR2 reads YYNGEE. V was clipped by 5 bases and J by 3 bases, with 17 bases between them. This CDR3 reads CASSVLGEPANEKLFF. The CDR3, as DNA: TGTGCCAGCAGTGTATTGGGTGAGCCAGCTAATGAAAAACTGTTTTTT. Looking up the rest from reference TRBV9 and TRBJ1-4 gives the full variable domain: DSGVTQTPKHLITATGQRVTLRCSPRSGDLSVYWYQQSLDQGLQFLIQYYNGEERAKGNILERFSAQQFPDLHSELNLSSLELGDSALYFCASSVLGEPANEKLFFGSGTQLSVL.

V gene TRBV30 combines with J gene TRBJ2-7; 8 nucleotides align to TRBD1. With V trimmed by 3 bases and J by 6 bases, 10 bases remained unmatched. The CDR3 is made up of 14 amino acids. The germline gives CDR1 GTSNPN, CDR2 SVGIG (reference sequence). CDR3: CAWSGQGRGIEQYF. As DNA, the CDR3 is TGTGCCTGGAGCGGACAGGGAAGGGGCATCGAGCAGTACTTC.